This T cell receptor beta chain is from a study of T cells in Graves' hyperthyroidism and ophthalmopathy. The overall study: Peripheral blood was drawn at first diagnosis, prior to all treatment.

Among the patients, aged 18 to 65, hyperthyroidism was newly diagnosed and had lasted under 2 months. The study left out patients who had uncontrolled infection, other autoimmune disease, pregnancy or lactation. This sample holds PBMCs from 9.5 to 10 ml fresh peripheral blood. Authors of the study amplified TCR beta CDR3 regions from RNA transcripts. TCR CDR3 underwent first-round RT-PCR with the HTBI primer set. TCRdb processed the multiplex PCR reads anew with MiXCR; each CDR3 protein has one entry. The sample has around 800,000 distinct CDR3 sequences, 38% seen once. This clonotype originated in a young man with Graves' hyperthyroidism. Material for sequencing was blood.

The CDR3 is CSAQDGQGGETQHF. The CDR3 DNA follows: TGCAGTGCTCAAGACGGCCAGGGTGGGGAGACCCAGCATTTT. The chain carries TRBV20-1 and TRBJ1-5; D is perhaps TRBD1 (5 bases). The germline V and J ends were trimmed by 5 bases and 11 bases, with 22 bases remaining between them. From germline, CDR1 is DFQATT and CDR2 SNEGSKA (reference sequence). This CDR3 has 14 residues.